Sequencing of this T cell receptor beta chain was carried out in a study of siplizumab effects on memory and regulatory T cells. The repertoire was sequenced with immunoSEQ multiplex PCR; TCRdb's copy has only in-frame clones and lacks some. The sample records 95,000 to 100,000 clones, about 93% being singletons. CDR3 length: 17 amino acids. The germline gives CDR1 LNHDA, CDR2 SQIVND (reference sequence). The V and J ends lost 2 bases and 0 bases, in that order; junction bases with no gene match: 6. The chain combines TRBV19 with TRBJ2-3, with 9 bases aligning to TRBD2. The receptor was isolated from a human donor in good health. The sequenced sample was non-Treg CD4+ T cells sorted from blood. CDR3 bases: TGTGCCAGTAGTATATCAGCTAGCGGGACAAGCACAGATACGCAGTATTTT. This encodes CASSISASGTSTDTQYF.